The TCR beta chain under discussion was sequenced for a study of T cell responses to AZD1222 COVID-19 vaccine. V was clipped by 6 bases and J by 4 bases; unmatched bases: 0. This CDR3 has 11 amino acids. Germline V CDR1 and CDR2: SQVTM, ANQGSEA. In the case of this clone: Its antigen is currently unknown. Additional DNA sequences in this sample encode the identical CDR3.

Study-level results: Scientists sampled the repertoires only once the peak T cell response had passed. White British ancestry dominated among donors, who included more females, and clonal diversity was possibly underestimated. It was only 6 or 7 AZD1222 recipients who were seropositive at baseline. Close to half of all spike-specific TCRs reportedly target regions of the variants that are unmutated.

Produced via immunoSEQ multiplex PCR; TCRdb's table is partial and in-frame only. Of about 76,000 clones listed, approximately 80% were seen once; the top ten hold roughly 28%. The source of this sequence is an adult who received the MenACWY meningococcal vaccine as a control. The chain couples TRBV29-1 to TRBJ1-1; TRBD1 matches at 9 bases. The source material was peripheral blood, sampled 28 days after the second dose of the MenACWY control vaccine. CDR3 sequence: CSVTGGTEAFF. The CDR3 DNA follows: TGCAGCGTGACAGGGGGCACTGAAGCTTTCTTT.